A single sample is the source of the 23 T cell receptor beta chains below, sequenced in a study of blood T cell repertoires in COVID-19. Using immunoSEQ multiplex PCR, the repertoire was profiled, and TCRdb retains in-frame clones only, with some absent. The sample contains around 60,000 clones, around 79% of which appear only once. The sequencing sample was made of peripheral blood. These TCRs come from a woman aged 50 to 60 with active or convalescent COVID-19.

The chain links TRBV5-1 to TRBJ2-3; 7 nucleotides align to TRBD1. Germline V gives CDR1 SGHRS, CDR2 YFSETQ. J was trimmed by 6 bases and V by 0 bases; bases with no gene match: 7. The CDR3 is 15 amino acids. This CDR3 reads CASSLEGTAADTQYF. The CDR3 coding sequence is TGCGCCAGCAGCTTGGAGGGGACAGCCGCGGATACGCAGTATTTT.

The chain combines TRBV19 with TRBJ2-3; TRBD1 matches 11 bases. Trimming cost V 5 bases and J 0 bases; bases outside gene matches: 10. The CDR3 loop spans 18 amino acids. In germline, CDR1 is LNHDA, CDR2 SQIVND (reference sequence). The CDR3 sequence: CASSPSGQGVGSTDTQYF. In nucleotides, the CDR3 is TGTGCCAGTAGTCCCTCGGGACAGGGGGTTGGTAGCACAGATACGCAGTATTTT.

The chain couples TRBV18 to TRBJ2-1; 11 bases line up with TRBD1. Trimming removed 2 bases from V and 0 bases from J; junction bases left unmatched: 12. CDR1 is KGHSH, CDR2 LQKENI, per germline. The CDR3 contains 20 residues. CDR3 loop: CASSPGQGASGPFSYNEQFF. Written as DNA, the CDR3 is TGTGCCAGCTCACCAGGACAGGGGGCTAGCGGGCCCTTCTCCTACAATGAGCAGTTCTTC.

The chain uses TRBV6-4 and TRBJ2-3, with D perhaps TRBD2 (6 bases). V was cut by 3 bases and J by 6 bases, with 22 bases left in between. Germline V gene sequence: CDR1 MRHNA, CDR2 SNTAGT. There are 17 residues in the CDR3. The CDR3 bases are TGTGCCAGCAGTGAAGGTTACAACCCGGGGGTCCGGGATACGCAGTATTTT. This codes for CASSEGYNPGVRDTQYF.

V usage is TRBV7-6 and J usage is TRBJ2-1, with D possibly TRBD2 on 5 matching bases. V shed 5 bases and J shed 7 bases, with 18 bases lying between them. Germline CDR1 reads SGHVS; CDR2 reads FNYEAQ. The CDR3 length is 15 residues. The CDR3 DNA reads as TGTGCCAGCAGCCACGCTACTCTAGCCGGGAATGAGCAGTTCTTC. It codes for CASSHATLAGNEQFF.

V usage is TRBV5-1 and J usage is TRBJ1-6, with 9 bases matching TRBD1. The ends lost 4 bases at V and 9 bases at J; junction bases unmatched: 5. Germline lookup yields CDR1 SGHRS and CDR2 YFSETQ. The CDR3 length is 14 residues. The CDR3 DNA is TGCGCCAGCAGCCTGGGGGACAGGGTTTCACCCCTCCACTTT. It is translated as CASSLGDRVSPLHF.

V gene TRBV5-1 combines with J gene TRBJ2-5; TRBD1 agrees at 7 bases. The length of the CDR3 is 15 residues. Germline CDR1 and CDR2: SGHRS and YFSETQ. V dropped 0 bases and J dropped 2; count of bases not matched to a gene: 4. In DNA, the CDR3 is TGCGCCAGCAGCTTGGTGTACAGGGGACAAGAGACCCAGTACTTC. This sequence encodes CASSLVYRGQETQYF. The whole variable domain, remainder taken from reference TRBV5-1 and TRBJ2-5, is KAGVTQTPRYLIKTRGQQVTLSCSPISGHRSVSWYQQTPGQGLQFLFEYFSETQRNKGNFPGRFSGRQFSNSRSEMNVSTLELGDSALYLCASSLVYRGQETQYFGPGTRLLVL.

A single count supports this clone. Germline and junction disagree at one end, which may indicate a read error. The rearrangement joins TRBV19 to TRBJ1-4; TRBD1 might be the D (5 bases). The CDR3 extends over 13 amino acids. Per germline, CDR1 LNHDA and CDR2 SQIVND (reference sequence). The CDR3 loop is CASSQGINEKLFF. The CDR3 DNA sequence: TGTGCCAGTAGCCAGGGTATAAATGAAAAGCTGTTTTTT.

This clone has a handful of counts. The CDR3 region is CSARGSAVTEAFF. The CDR3 DNA is TGCAGCGCTCGAGGTTCTGCTGTCACTGAAGCTTTCTTT. The chain is built from TRBV29-1 and TRBJ1-1; D is ambiguous. Trimming removed 7 bases at V and 4 bases at J, with 16 bases between. The CDR3 runs to 13 residues. Looked up from germline, CDR1 is SQVTM and CDR2 is ANQGSEA.

CDR3 in amino acids: CAWSVGALEQYF. DNA for the CDR3: TGTGCCTGGAGTGTGGGGGCCCTCGAGCAGTACTTC. The rearrangement joins TRBV30 to TRBJ2-7, with TRBD1 as a possible D gene (6 bases). Trimming took off 0 bases at V and 6 bases at J, with 9 bases between the two ends. There are 12 residues in the CDR3. Germline-derived CDR1 and CDR2 are GTSNPN and SVGIG (reference sequence).

Only one count was recorded for this clone. The chain couples TRBV9 to TRBJ2-1; D is undetermined. The length of the CDR3 is 13 residues. Trimming stripped 2 bases from V and 7 bases from J, with 10 bases between. Germline values: CDR1 SGDLS, CDR2 YYNGEE. CDR3 protein: CASSVWAANEQFF. CDR3 DNA sequence: TGTGCCAGCAGCGTCTGGGCTGCGAATGAGCAGTTCTTC.

V usage is TRBV19 and J usage is TRBJ2-3; D possibly corresponds to TRBD2 (7 bases). The CDR3 is made up of 14 amino acids. Germline assignment: CDR1 LNHDA and CDR2 SQIVND (reference sequence). Trimming stripped 11 bases from V and 4 bases from J, with 19 bases between. CDR3 sequence reads: CADHRGRVADTQYF. CDR3 in DNA: TGTGCCGATCATAGGGGGAGGGTTGCAGATACGCAGTATTTT.

The V call is TRBV23-1, the J call TRBJ1-5; the D gene is possibly TRBD1 (6 bases). TRBV23-1 is an open reading frame whose function is uncertain. The CDR3 runs 15 residues. V was pared by 1 base and J by 6 bases, with 13 bases between. As DNA, the CDR3 is TGCGCCAGCAGTCAATGGACAGTCCCTCTTCAGCCCCAGCATTTT. Residues: CASSQWTVPLQPQHF.

This clone was detected a few times. This chain connects TRBV19 to TRBJ2-2; perhaps TRBD1 as D (6 bases). Trimming stripped 6 bases from V and 0 bases from J, with 11 bases between. CDR1 LNHDA and CDR2 SQIVND come from the germline V gene (reference sequence). The CDR3 has 15 residues. CDR3 sequence (DNA): TGTGCCAGTAGGGGGACATCCGCGAACACCGGGGAGCTGTTTTTT. This sequence encodes CASRGTSANTGELFF.

V usage is TRBV7-9 and J usage is TRBJ1-2; D gene ambiguous. The CDR3 extends over 11 amino acids. The germline CDR1 and CDR2 sequences are SEHNR and FQNEAQ (reference sequence). The V end was cut by 4 bases, the J end by 5 bases, with 5 bases between. The CDR3 DNA reads as TGTGCCAGCAGCTACTCTTATGGCTACACCTTC. Its translation is CASSYSYGYTF.

CDR3 coding DNA: TGTGCCAGTATTAGTCGTGGAAACACCATATATTTT. Its translation: CASISRGNTIYF. The rearrangement links TRBV19 to TRBJ1-3; D remains unclear. The CDR3 has 12 residues. Germline values: CDR1 LNHDA, CDR2 SQIVND (reference sequence). The V end was cut by 7 bases, the J end by 3 bases, with 7 bases between.

J is TRBJ2-1 and V is TRBV5-4; TRBD1 matches at 8 bases. The V gene end was trimmed by 3 bases and the J gene end by 9 bases; junction bases not matched to a gene: 8. CDR3 size: 14 residues. From germline, CDR1 is SGHNT and CDR2 YYREEE (reference sequence). The CDR3, as DNA: TGTGCCAGCAGCTCTTGGACAGGGAAGAGTGAGCAGTTCTTC. This translates into CASSSWTGKSEQFF.

This clone has only a few counts. The genes are TRBV5-1 and TRBJ2-1; D not certain. With 4 bases removed from V and 5 bases from J, the gap between germline ends came to 16 bases. The CDR3 has 15 amino acids. Germline V CDR1 and CDR2: SGHRS, YFSETQ. CDR3 nucleotides: TGCGCCAGCAGCCCCGCTGGCGGCACCCACAATGAGCAGTTCTTC. It specifies CASSPAGGTHNEQFF. The whole variable domain, filled in from reference TRBV5-1 and TRBJ2-1, reads KAGVTQTPRYLIKTRGQQVTLSCSPISGHRSVSWYQQTPGQGLQFLFEYFSETQRNKGNFPGRFSGRQFSNSRSEMNVSTLELGDSALYLCASSPAGGTHNEQFFGPGTRLTVL.

This clone occurred once. This rearrangement joins TRBV28 to TRBJ2-7; TRBD2 agrees at 14 bases. Per germline, CDR1 MDHEN and CDR2 SYDVKM. This CDR3 contains 15 residues. The trim removed 6 bases at V and 3 bases at J, leaving 4 bases unmatched. CDR3 DNA: TGTGCCAGCAGGCCAGGGACTAGCGGGGGCTACGAGCAGTACTTC. This codes for CASRPGTSGGYEQYF.

This chain uses TRBV11-2 with TRBJ2-5; TRBD2 matches at 11 bases. The CDR3 runs 16 residues. Germline CDR1 reads SGHAT; CDR2 reads FQNNGV. With 5 bases clipped from V and 7 bases from J, the junction kept 12 bases outside the gene matches. The CDR3 sequence: CASSLSGLAEARTQYF. CDR3 sequence (DNA): TGTGCCAGCAGCCTATCGGGACTAGCGGAGGCCCGGACCCAGTACTTC.

This clone was detected many times. The CDR3 nucleotides read TGTGCCAGCAACATAGAACGGGGAGCTAATGAAAAACTGTTTTTT. Protein sequence: CASNIERGANEKLFF. The chain is built from TRBV2 and TRBJ1-4; no firm D call. V was trimmed by 7 bases and J by 3 bases, leaving 15 bases between them. The CDR3 is made up of 15 amino acids. Germline V gene lookup returns CDR1 SNHLY and CDR2 FYNNEI.

The gene calls are TRBV30 and TRBJ2-2, with D perhaps matching TRBD2 (6 bases). The CDR3 consists of 14 residues. Germline lookup yields CDR1 GTSNPN and CDR2 SVGIG (reference sequence). With 3 bases removed from V and 5 bases from J, the gap between germline ends came to 13 bases. The CDR3 here is CAWRKEGGTGELFF. As DNA, the CDR3 is TGTGCCTGGAGGAAGGAGGGCGGGACCGGGGAGCTGTTTTTT.

This clone was seen just once. The chain joins TRBV3-1 (or the pseudogene TRBV3-2) to TRBJ2-1; 9 nucleotides align to TRBD2. CDR3 length equals 16 residues. V dropped 0 bases and J dropped 5; count of bases not matched to a gene: 5. Germline CDR1 LGHDT, CDR2 YNNKEL (reference sequence). CDR3 protein: CASSQDSAGGNNEQFF. Here the CDR3 DNA reads TGTGCCAGCAGCCAAGATTCAGCGGGAGGAAACAATGAGCAGTTCTTC.